One and the same sample provided the 31 T cell receptor beta chains below, sequenced in a study of response to subunit inactivated influenza vaccine. TCRdb passed the RT-PCR reads through MiXCR, listing each CDR3 protein once. The sample has around 250,000 distinct CDR3 sequences, 10% to 15% seen once. This specimen was non-naive T cells sorted from PBMCs, taken 14 days before vaccination. The source is a man aged 50-59 years who received an inactivated influenza vaccine.

The chain has TRBV12-3 or TRBV12-4 and TRBJ2-7, with TRBD2 matching over 13 bases. The CDR3 contains 16 residues. The V segment lost 5 bases and the J segment 4 bases; nucleotides outside the gene matches: 8. The CDR3 DNA is TGTGCCAGCAGTCAGGGACTAGCGGGGTTAACATACGAGCAGTACTTC. Its translation is CASSQGLAGLTYEQYF.

This clonotype occurred many times. The rearrangement links TRBV20-1 to TRBJ2-7, with D unclear. CDR1 is DFQATT and CDR2 is SNEGSKA in the germline V gene (reference sequence). This CDR3 has 14 amino acids. V was trimmed by 2 bases and J by 6 bases, leaving 17 bases between them. The CDR3 region is CSARLFGPVGEQYF. The CDR3 region has the DNA TGCAGTGCTAGACTTTTCGGGCCGGTAGGCGAGCAGTACTTC.

This clonotype was counted many times. This chain connects TRBV7-2 to TRBJ2-3; 10 bases match TRBD2. The CDR3 consists of 15 residues. Germline CDR1 reads SGHTA; CDR2 reads FQGNSA. The ends lost 2 bases at V and 6 bases at J; junction bases unmatched: 5. The CDR3 DNA reads TGTGCCAGCAGCTTATGGGGTAGCGGGGGGGATACGCAGTATTTT. Amino acids: CASSLWGSGGDTQYF.

This clonotype was counted between two and nine times. The gene calls are TRBV4-1 and TRBJ2-3; 10 positions agree with TRBD2. This CDR3 spans 16 amino acids. The germline gives CDR1 MGHRA, CDR2 YSYEKL. J gave up 3 bases and V 4 bases, and 7 bases lay outside the gene matches. The CDR3 spells CASSRRTSGVTDTQYF. CDR3 DNA: TGCGCCAGCAGCCGCCGAACTAGCGGGGTAACAGATACGCAGTATTTT.

V and J are TRBV2 and TRBJ1-1, with D possibly matching TRBD1 (5 bases). The V end was cut by 9 bases, the J end by 3 bases, with 14 bases between. CDR3 size: 13 residues. Germline V CDR1 and CDR2: SNHLY, FYNNEI. The CDR3 here is CARTGQGDTEAFF. Here the CDR3 DNA reads TGTGCCAGGACCGGGCAGGGAGACACTGAAGCTTTCTTT.

This clonotype was detected many times. The genes are TRBV5-6 and TRBJ2-1, with 9 bases matching TRBD1. This CDR3 contains 15 residues. CDR1 is SGHDT and CDR2 is YYEEEE in the germline V gene. V shed 4 bases, J shed 5 bases, and the junction held 7 bases outside the gene matches. In nucleotides, the CDR3 is TGTGCCAGCAGCCCATTGGACAGGGGAAACAATGAGCAGTTCTTC. This sequence encodes CASSPLDRGNNEQFF.

The J gene is TRBJ2-1, the V gene TRBV18; weak D call: TRBD1 (5 bases). The CDR3 sequence is 15 residues long. CDR1 and CDR2 (germline): KGHSH, LQKENI. V was trimmed by 2 bases and J by 4 bases, leaving 12 bases between them. The CDR3 reads CASSPGADFYNEQFF. DNA for the CDR3: TGTGCCAGCTCACCAGGGGCAGATTTTTACAATGAGCAGTTCTTC.

This clonotype was detected many times. The chain carries TRBV18 and TRBJ2-2, with 7 bases aligning to TRBD2. The germline V gene encodes CDR1 KGHSH and CDR2 LQKENI. This CDR3 has 16 amino acids. Trimming removed 6 bases from V and 6 bases from J; junction bases left unmatched: 13. CDR3 residues: CASSRSSGATSGELFF. The CDR3, as DNA: TGTGCCAGCTCCCGTTCTAGCGGAGCCACGTCCGGGGAGCTGTTTTTT. Drawing the rest from reference TRBV18 and TRBJ2-2, the complete variable domain is NAGVMQNPRHLVRRRGQEARLRCSPMKGHSHVYWYRQLPEEGLKFMVYLQKENIIDESGMPKERFSAEFPKEGPSILRIQQVVRGDSAAYFCASSRSSGATSGELFFGEGSRLTVL.

This clonotype was seen many times. The chain uses TRBV11-2 and TRBJ2-5, with 7 bases fitting TRBD1. CDR3 length: 15 residues. Germline loops: CDR1 SGHAT, CDR2 FQNNGV. J lost 2 bases, V lost 3 bases, and 6 bases had no gene match. CDR3 nucleotide sequence: TGTGCCAGCAGCTTCTCGACAGGGTCACAAGAGACCCAGTACTTC. Its translation is CASSFSTGSQETQYF.

V and J are TRBV6-5 and TRBJ2-2; D may match TRBD1 or TRBD2 (5 bases each). CDR1 is MNHEY and CDR2 is SVGAGI in the germline V gene. The CDR3 consists of 17 residues. Trimming stripped 4 bases from V and 5 bases from J, with 20 bases between. CDR3: CASSSEGTGMGTGELFF. CDR3 DNA sequence: TGTGCCAGCAGTTCAGAGGGAACAGGAATGGGGACCGGGGAGCTGTTTTTT.

The chain uses TRBV7-2 and TRBJ2-7, with 7 bases fitting TRBD1. The CDR3 is 15 residues long. Trimming at V came to 2 bases and at J to 4 bases, leaving 8 bases not matched to a gene. Germline loops: CDR1 SGHTA, CDR2 FQGNSA. The CDR3 DNA follows: TGTGCCAGCAGCTTATCAATTACAGGGGCGTACGAGCAGTACTTC. Protein product: CASSLSITGAYEQYF.

The rearrangement joins TRBV11-2 to TRBJ2-3, with TRBD1 matching 7 bases. The CDR3 runs 16 residues. With 1 base clipped from V and 3 bases from J, the junction kept 7 bases outside the gene matches. Per germline, CDR1 SGHAT and CDR2 FQNNGV. The CDR3 DNA is TGTGCCAGCAGCTTAGGGGGACAGCAAACAACAGATACGCAGTATTTT. Translating gives CASSLGGQQTTDTQYF.

The chain links TRBV5-1 to TRBJ2-5, with 12 bases fitting TRBD1. The CDR3 extends over 16 amino acids. CDR1 is SGHRS, CDR2 YFSETQ, per germline. With V trimmed by 4 bases and J by 5 bases, 9 bases remained unmatched. Here the CDR3 reads CASSKTGTGGAETQYF. The CDR3 DNA follows: TGCGCCAGCAGCAAAACCGGGACAGGGGGCGCCGAGACCCAGTACTTC. The whole variable domain, remainder taken from reference TRBV5-1 and TRBJ2-5, is KAGVTQTPRYLIKTRGQQVTLSCSPISGHRSVSWYQQTPGQGLQFLFEYFSETQRNKGNFPGRFSGRQFSNSRSEMNVSTLELGDSALYLCASSKTGTGGAETQYFGPGTRLLVL.

With respect to this clonotype: It may be a read error: a sequence one base away is much more abundant. The chain carries TRBV5-5 and TRBJ2-7; D not certain. Germline-derived CDR1 and CDR2 are SGHKS and YYEKEE (reference sequence). The CDR3 is 15 residues long. CDR3 region: CDSSLSGLLSYEQYF. The CDR3 nucleotides read TGTGACAGCAGCTTGTCGGGCCTACTTTCCTACGAGCAGTACTTC.

The table lists this clonotype with a few counts. V is TRBV6-2 or TRBV6-3 and J is TRBJ2-5, with D unresolved. Germline CDR1 MNHEY, CDR2 SVGEGT. V lost 7 bases and J 5 bases, leaving 14 bases between the germline ends. The CDR3 contains 13 residues. The CDR3 DNA reads as TGTGCCAGCAAGCCAGGTATAAGGGAGACCCAGTACTTC. Translated, it gives CASKPGIRETQYF.

This clonotype was seen ten or more times. The chain combines TRBV6-2 or TRBV6-3 with TRBJ2-1; 13 positions agree with TRBD2. This CDR3 is 20 amino acids long. V was pared by 3 bases and J by 4 bases, with 15 bases of the junction left unmatched. Germline V gene lookup returns CDR1 MNHEY and CDR2 SVGEGT. Here the CDR3 DNA reads TGTGCCAGCAGTTATTTGTCGGGCTACGGGACTAGCGGGACATACAATGAGCAGTTCTTC. This encodes CASSYLSGYGTSGTYNEQFF.

This clonotype was detected only a few times. This CDR3 reads CASSSHMSGRGEQYF. The CDR3 DNA is TGTGCCAGCAGCTCCCACATGAGTGGACGAGGCGAGCAGTACTTC. V gene TRBV11-2 combines with J gene TRBJ2-7; D call uncertain. The germline CDR1 and CDR2 sequences are SGHAT and FQNNGV. Trimming took 4 bases from V and 6 from J, leaving 19 bases between them. This CDR3 is 15 amino acids long.

This clonotype was seen many times. The chain uses TRBV20-1 and TRBJ1-4; no firm D call. The CDR3 contains 14 residues. CDR1 and CDR2 (germline): DFQATT, SNEGSKA (reference sequence). Trimming left V 0 bases short and J 4 bases short, with 9 bases between. The CDR3 DNA is TGCAGTGCTAGAGACGGCAGGAATAATGAAAAACTGTTTTTT. As protein: CSARDGRNNEKLFF.

This clonotype rates as medium-sized. The J gene is TRBJ2-1, the V gene TRBV28; D not resolved. The CDR3 sequence is 17 residues long. Per germline, CDR1 MDHEN and CDR2 SYDVKM. V was shortened by 1 base and J by 4 bases, with 17 bases between the two germline ends. The CDR3 coding sequence is TGTGCCAGCAGTTTATTCCTAGGGCCTAAGCCTTACAATGAGCAGTTCTTC. It codes for CASSLFLGPKPYNEQFF.

This clonotype was counted between two and nine times. The V and J genes are TRBV9 and TRBJ1-1, with 9 positions matching TRBD1. Germline values: CDR1 SGDLS, CDR2 YYNGEE. Unmatched junction bases numbered 4, after V lost 4 bases and J lost 6 bases. This CDR3 has 13 residues. CDR3 coding DNA: TGTGCCAGCAGCCCCCGGACAGGGGCTGAAGCTTTCTTT. Encoded protein: CASSPRTGAEAFF. The full variable domain, completed using reference TRBV9 and TRBJ1-1, is DSGVTQTPKHLITATGQRVTLRCSPRSGDLSVYWYQQSLDQGLQFLIQYYNGEERAKGNILERFSAQQFPDLHSELNLSSLELGDSALYFCASSPRTGAEAFFGQGTRLTVV.

This clonotype turned up a few times. V and J are TRBV7-2 and TRBJ2-5; TRBD1 agrees at 10 bases. Germline V gene data show CDR1 as SGHTA and CDR2 as FQGNSA. Germline trimming cut 4 bases from V and 4 bases from J; bases unmatched to any gene: 6. The CDR3 spans 15 residues. CDR3 DNA: TGTGCCAGCAGCTCGGGACAGGGGTTAATAGAGACCCAGTACTTC. It is translated as CASSSGQGLIETQYF.

This clonotype was detected ten times or more. The gene calls are TRBV3-1 and TRBJ2-7; TRBD1 agrees at 11 bases. This CDR3 is 15 amino acids long. The germline V gene has CDR1 LGHDT and CDR2 YNNKEL (reference sequence). V trimming: 4 bases; J trimming: 6 bases; junction bases outside the gene matches: 8. The CDR3 protein is CASSRGTGGTFEQYF. DNA of the CDR3: TGTGCCAGCAGCCGGGGGACAGGGGGAACTTTCGAGCAGTACTTC.

The chain uses TRBV7-2 and TRBJ1-5, with D possibly TRBD1 on 6 matching bases. V lost 3 bases to trimming and J lost 3 bases, with 15 bases between them. Germline values: CDR1 SGHTA, CDR2 FQGNSA. This CDR3 spans 16 amino acids. As DNA, the CDR3 is TGTGCCAGCAGCTTGGAAGGGGGTGGGGACAATCAGCCCCAGCATTTT. Translation: CASSLEGGGDNQPQHF.

This clonotype was counted ten times or more. The chain combines TRBV5-4 with TRBJ2-6; no firm D call. The CDR3 consists of 14 residues. Germline CDR1 is SGHNT and CDR2 is YYREEE (reference sequence). V was trimmed by 5 bases and J by 4 bases, leaving 10 bases between them. The DNA for the CDR3 is TGTGCCAGCAGATCCCCTGGGGGGGCCAACGTCCTGACTTTC. Amino acid sequence: CASRSPGGANVLTF.

The J gene is TRBJ2-1, the V gene TRBV20-1; D perhaps matches TRBD2 (6 bases). This CDR3 has 15 amino acids. Trimming removed 4 bases from V and 4 bases from J, with 17 bases in between. The germline CDR1 and CDR2 sequences are DFQATT and SNEGSKA (reference sequence). CDR3 loop: CSATTRGTEYNEQFF. For the CDR3, the DNA is TGCAGTGCTACGACCCGGGGGACGGAGTACAATGAGCAGTTCTTC.

This clonotype appeared many times. The chain joins TRBV27 to TRBJ2-7, with D possibly matching TRBD1 (6 bases). The length of the CDR3 is 16 residues. Germline CDR1 is MNHEY and CDR2 is SMNVEV (reference sequence). V was pared by 5 bases and J by 3 bases, with 20 bases between. Here the CDR3 DNA reads TGTGCCAGCAGTCCCGAGCCGGGGCAGGGGAACTACGAGCAGTACTTC. Protein sequence: CASSPEPGQGNYEQYF.

This rearrangement joins TRBV12-3 or TRBV12-4 to TRBJ1-5; no definite D call. This CDR3 has 13 residues. V lost 2 bases and J lost 5, with 7 bases in between. The CDR3 loop reads CASSLIEDQPQHF. Written as DNA, the CDR3 is TGTGCCAGCAGTTTAATAGAGGATCAGCCCCAGCATTTT.

At least ten counts were recorded for this clonotype. This chain joins TRBV6-1 and TRBJ1-1, with a possible D match to TRBD1 (6 bases). The CDR3 totals 15 residues. Germline CDR1 MNHNS, CDR2 SASEGT. Trimming stripped 7 bases from V and 0 bases from J, with 15 bases between. CDR3 nucleotides: TGTGCCAGCACCGTGGCGACAGGAATGAACACTGAAGCTTTCTTT. Its protein is CASTVATGMNTEAFF.

This clonotype has a handful of counts. The chain has TRBV5-1 and TRBJ2-1, with TRBD2 matching 10 bases. The CDR3 extends over 18 amino acids. Trimming at V came to 0 bases and at J to 7 bases, leaving 13 bases not matched to a gene. Looked up from germline, CDR1 is SGHRS and CDR2 is YFSETQ. In DNA, the CDR3 is TGCGCCAGCAGCTTGGGGGGAAAACTAGCGGGAAGTGGGAATGAGCAGTTCTTC. Translating it yields CASSLGGKLAGSGNEQFF. Full variable domain (outside the CDR3, taken from reference TRBV5-1 and TRBJ2-1): KAGVTQTPRYLIKTRGQQVTLSCSPISGHRSVSWYQQTPGQGLQFLFEYFSETQRNKGNFPGRFSGRQFSNSRSEMNVSTLELGDSALYLCASSLGGKLAGSGNEQFFGPGTRLTVL.

The chain employs TRBV20-1 and TRBJ2-7; D perhaps matches TRBD2 (7 bases). Trimming took off 0 bases at V and 0 bases at J, with 15 bases between the two ends. The length of the CDR3 is 16 residues. Germline values: CDR1 DFQATT, CDR2 SNEGSKA (reference sequence). DNA for the CDR3: TGCAGTGCTAGAGACGGGGGGCGGGGAGCCTCCTACGAGCAGTACTTC. Translated: CSARDGGRGASYEQYF.

The gene calls are TRBV27 and TRBJ2-5; TRBD1 matches at 12 bases. Germline V gene lookup returns CDR1 MNHEY and CDR2 SMNVEV (reference sequence). The CDR3 sequence is 16 residues long. The V and J ends lost 1 base and 5 bases, in that order; junction bases with no gene match: 5. The CDR3 region has the DNA TGTGCCAGCAGTTTATTCGCGGGACAGGGGGCGGAGACCCAGTACTTC. This encodes CASSLFAGQGAETQYF.